This TCR beta chain was documented in a study of hypomethylating agent response in myelodysplastic syndrome. Study-wide results and limits: The cohort was small, with only 11 to 12 patients analyzed. Healthy controls were not age-matched to MDS patients, possibly affecting comparisons.

The assay was immunoSEQ multiplex PCR, and TCRdb's table has in-frame clones only and misses some. The top ten hold approximately 15% of the sample, which has about 5,100 clones, around 80% seen once. V gave up 6 bases and J gave up 10 bases, with 19 bases separating them. The germline V gene encodes CDR1 MNHNY and CDR2 SVGAGI (reference sequence). The CDR3 is 15 residues long. This clone has a single count. The antigen remains undetermined. The material was bone marrow, obtained before or after starting hypomethylating agent treatment for myelodysplastic syndrome (not recorded which). This sequence joins TRBV6-6 and TRBJ1-6; no firm D call. The receptor was isolated from a human donor with myelodysplastic syndrome. This CDR3 reads CASSPLSEVGSPLHF. The CDR3 DNA sequence: TGTGCCAGCAGCCCTTTAAGCGAAGTGGGGTCACCCCTCCACTTT.